The T cell receptor beta chain described here comes from a study of cytomegalovirus exposure and HLA in healthy donors. Regarding this clone: Its cognate antigen is unknown.

Broader study findings: The authors listed 150 or so TCR beta chains as cytomegalovirus-associated. Earlier analysis looked at TCR beta V segments, and most were productive about 90% or about 30% of the time. When presence/absence was analysed, sequencing depth was taken to be roughly uniform across donors. A few chains linked to CMV were shown in vitro to be specific for CMV antigens.

PCR was performed using 60 Vbeta and 13 Jbeta primers. Sequencing was performed with immunoSEQ multiplex PCR; in TCRdb, only in-frame clones are kept and a portion is missing. This table has about 260,000 clones, about 83% appearing once. The CDR3 loop spans 13 amino acids. Germline V gene sequence: CDR1 MNHNS, CDR2 SASEGT. Trimming pared 5 bases from V and 8 bases from J, leaving 12 bases between. The specimen was PBMCs. The rearrangement uses TRBV6-1 and TRBJ1-4; TRBD1 is a possible D gene (5 bases). This receptor was identified in a woman aged 40 to 50 in good health and CMV-seropositive. The CDR3 sequence: CASSNTGQEKLFF. Written as DNA, the CDR3 is TGTGCCAGCAGTAATACAGGACAAGAAAAACTGTTTTTT.